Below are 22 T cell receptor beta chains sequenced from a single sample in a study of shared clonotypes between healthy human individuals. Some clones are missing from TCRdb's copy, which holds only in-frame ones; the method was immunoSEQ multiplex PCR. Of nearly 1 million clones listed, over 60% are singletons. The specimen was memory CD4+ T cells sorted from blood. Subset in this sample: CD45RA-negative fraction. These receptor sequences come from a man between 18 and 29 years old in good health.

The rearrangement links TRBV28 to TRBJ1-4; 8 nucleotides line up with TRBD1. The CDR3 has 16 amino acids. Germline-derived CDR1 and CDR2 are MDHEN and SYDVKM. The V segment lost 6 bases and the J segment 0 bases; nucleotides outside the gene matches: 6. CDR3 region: CASRRGQVSTNEKLFF. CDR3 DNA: TGTGCCAGCAGAAGGGGACAGGTATCAACTAATGAAAAACTGTTTTTT. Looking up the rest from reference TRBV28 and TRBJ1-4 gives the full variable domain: DVKVTQSSRYLVKRTGEKVFLECVQDMDHENMFWYRQDPGLGLRLIYFSYDVKMKEKGDIPEGYSVSREKKERFSLILESASTNQTSMYLCASRRGQVSTNEKLFFGSGTQLSVL.

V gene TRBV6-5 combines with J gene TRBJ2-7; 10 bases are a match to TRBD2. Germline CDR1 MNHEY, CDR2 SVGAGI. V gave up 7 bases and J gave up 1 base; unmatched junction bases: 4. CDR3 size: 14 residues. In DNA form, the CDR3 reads TGTGCCAGCACTAGGACTAGCGGTTCCTACGAGCAGTACTTC. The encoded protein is CASTRTSGSYEQYF.

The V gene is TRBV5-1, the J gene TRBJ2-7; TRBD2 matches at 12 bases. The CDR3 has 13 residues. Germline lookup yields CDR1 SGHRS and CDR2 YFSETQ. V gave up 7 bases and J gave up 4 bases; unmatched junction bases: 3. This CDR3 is CASAGTSGYEQYF. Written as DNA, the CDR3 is TGCGCCAGCGCCGGGACTAGCGGGTACGAGCAGTACTTC. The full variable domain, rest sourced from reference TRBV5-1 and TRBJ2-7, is KAGVTQTPRYLIKTRGQQVTLSCSPISGHRSVSWYQQTPGQGLQFLFEYFSETQRNKGNFPGRFSGRQFSNSRSEMNVSTLELGDSALYLCASAGTSGYEQYFGPGTRLTVT.

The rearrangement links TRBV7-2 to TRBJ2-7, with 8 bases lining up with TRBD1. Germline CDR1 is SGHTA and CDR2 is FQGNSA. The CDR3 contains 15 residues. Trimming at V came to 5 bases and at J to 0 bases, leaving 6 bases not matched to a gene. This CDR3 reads CASSQDRVSSYEQYF. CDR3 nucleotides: TGTGCCAGCAGCCAGGACAGGGTGTCCTCCTACGAGCAGTACTTC.

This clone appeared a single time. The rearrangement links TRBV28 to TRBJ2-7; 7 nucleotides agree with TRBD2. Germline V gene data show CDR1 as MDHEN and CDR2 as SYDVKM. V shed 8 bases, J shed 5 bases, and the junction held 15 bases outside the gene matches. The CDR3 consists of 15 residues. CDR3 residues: CASDLRGGGKDEQYF. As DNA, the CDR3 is TGTGCCAGCGACCTACGTGGGGGGGGAAAAGACGAGCAGTACTTC.

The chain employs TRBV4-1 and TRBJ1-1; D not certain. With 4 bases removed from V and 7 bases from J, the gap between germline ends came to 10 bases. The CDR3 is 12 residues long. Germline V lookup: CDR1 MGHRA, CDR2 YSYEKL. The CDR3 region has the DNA TGCGCCAGCAGCCTGGAGGGCGTTGAAGCTTTCTTT. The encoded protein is CASSLEGVEAFF.

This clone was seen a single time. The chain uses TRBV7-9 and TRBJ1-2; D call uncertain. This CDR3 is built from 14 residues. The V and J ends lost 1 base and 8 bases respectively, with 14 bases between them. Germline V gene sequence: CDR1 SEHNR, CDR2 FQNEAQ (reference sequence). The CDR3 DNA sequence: TGTGCCAGCAGCTTAGGCGGCCAGGTTATAGGCTACACCTTC. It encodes CASSLGGQVIGYTF.

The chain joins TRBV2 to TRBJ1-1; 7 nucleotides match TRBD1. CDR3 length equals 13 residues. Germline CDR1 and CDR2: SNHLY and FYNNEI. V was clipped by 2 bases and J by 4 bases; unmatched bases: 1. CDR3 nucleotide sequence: TGTGCCAGCAGTGAACAGGGGGTCACTGAAGCTTTCTTT. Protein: CASSEQGVTEAFF.

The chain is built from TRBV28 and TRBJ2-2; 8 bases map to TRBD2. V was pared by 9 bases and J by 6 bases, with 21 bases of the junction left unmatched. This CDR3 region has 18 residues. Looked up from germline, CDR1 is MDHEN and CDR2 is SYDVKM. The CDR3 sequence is CASTSGGLSEGYAGELFF. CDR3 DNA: TGTGCCAGTACAAGCGGGGGCCTCTCTGAAGGGTACGCCGGGGAGCTGTTTTTT.

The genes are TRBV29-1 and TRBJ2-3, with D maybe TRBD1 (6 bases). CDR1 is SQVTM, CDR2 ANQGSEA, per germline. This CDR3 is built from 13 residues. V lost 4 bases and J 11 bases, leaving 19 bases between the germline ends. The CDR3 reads CSVGQLLDRRQYF. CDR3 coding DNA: TGCAGCGTTGGCCAACTACTGGACAGAAGGCAGTATTTT.

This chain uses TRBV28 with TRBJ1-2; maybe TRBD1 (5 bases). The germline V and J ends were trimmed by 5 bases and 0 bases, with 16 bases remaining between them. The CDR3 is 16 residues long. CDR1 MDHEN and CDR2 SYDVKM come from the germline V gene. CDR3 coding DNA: TGTGCCAGCAGTCCCCCCCCGCGACAGACTAACTATGGCTACACCTTC. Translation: CASSPPPRQTNYGYTF.

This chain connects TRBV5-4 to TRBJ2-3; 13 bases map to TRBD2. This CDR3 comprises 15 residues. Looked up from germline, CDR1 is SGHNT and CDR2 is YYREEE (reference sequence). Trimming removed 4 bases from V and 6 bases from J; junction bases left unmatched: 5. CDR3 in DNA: TGTGCCAGCAGCATTACTAGCGGGGGGGCGGATACGCAGTATTTT. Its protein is CASSITSGGADTQYF.

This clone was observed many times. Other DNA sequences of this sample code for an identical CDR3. The CDR3 spells CASSLRGENIQYF. The CDR3 DNA is TGTGCCAGCAGCTTAAGGGGCGAAAACATTCAGTACTTC. V and J are TRBV7-2 and TRBJ2-4; TRBD1 is a possible D gene (5 bases). Trimming shortened V by 2 bases and J by 5 bases, and 7 bases separated the two germline ends. CDR3 length: 13 residues. In germline, CDR1 is SGHTA, CDR2 FQGNSA. The full variable domain, completed using reference TRBV7-2 and TRBJ2-4, is GAGVSQSPSNKVTEKGKDVELRCDPISGHTALYWYRQSLGQGLEFLIYFQGNSAPDKSGLPSDRFSAERTGGSVSTLTIQRTQQEDSAVYLCASSLRGENIQYFGAGTRLSVL.

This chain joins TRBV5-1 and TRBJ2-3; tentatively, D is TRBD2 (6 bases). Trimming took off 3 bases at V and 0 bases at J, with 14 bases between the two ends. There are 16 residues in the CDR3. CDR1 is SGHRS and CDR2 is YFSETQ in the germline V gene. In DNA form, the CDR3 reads TGCGCCAGCAGCTCACCCCCGGGACTCAGCACAGATACGCAGTATTTT. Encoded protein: CASSSPPGLSTDTQYF.

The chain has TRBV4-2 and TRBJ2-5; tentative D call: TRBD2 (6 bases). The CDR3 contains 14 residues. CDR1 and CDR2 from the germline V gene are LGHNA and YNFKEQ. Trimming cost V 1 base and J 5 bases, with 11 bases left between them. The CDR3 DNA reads TGTGCCAGCAGCCAAGTGGGGGGTGGGGAGACCCAGTACTTC. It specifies CASSQVGGGETQYF.

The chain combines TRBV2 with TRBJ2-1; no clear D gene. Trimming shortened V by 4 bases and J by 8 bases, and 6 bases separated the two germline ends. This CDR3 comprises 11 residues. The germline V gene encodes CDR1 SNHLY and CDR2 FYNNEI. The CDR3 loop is CASSGVYEQFF. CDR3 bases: TGTGCCAGCAGTGGGGTCTATGAGCAGTTCTTC.

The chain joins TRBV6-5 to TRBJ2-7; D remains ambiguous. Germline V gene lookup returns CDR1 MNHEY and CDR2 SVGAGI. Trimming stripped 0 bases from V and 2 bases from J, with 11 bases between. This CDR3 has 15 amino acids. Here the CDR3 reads CASSYSEVGPYEQYF. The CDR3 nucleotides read TGTGCCAGCAGTTACTCTGAAGTTGGGCCCTACGAGCAGTACTTC.

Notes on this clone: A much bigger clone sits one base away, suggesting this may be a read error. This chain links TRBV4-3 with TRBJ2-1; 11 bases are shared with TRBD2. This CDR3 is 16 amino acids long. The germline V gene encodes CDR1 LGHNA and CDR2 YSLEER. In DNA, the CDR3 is TGCGCCAGCAGCCTTACCGGGACTAGCGGATACAATGAGCGGTTCTTC. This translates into CASSLTGTSGYNERFF.

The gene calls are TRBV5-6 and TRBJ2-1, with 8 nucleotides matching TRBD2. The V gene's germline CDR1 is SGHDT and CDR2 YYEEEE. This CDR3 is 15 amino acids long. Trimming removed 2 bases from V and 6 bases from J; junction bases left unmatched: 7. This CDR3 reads CASSFGGTRPNEQFF. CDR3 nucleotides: TGTGCCAGCAGCTTCGGGGGGACTAGACCCAATGAGCAGTTCTTC.

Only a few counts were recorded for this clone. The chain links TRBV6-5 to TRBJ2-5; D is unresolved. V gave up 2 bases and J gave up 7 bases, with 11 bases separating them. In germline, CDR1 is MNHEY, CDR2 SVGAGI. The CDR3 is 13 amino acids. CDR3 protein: CASSYGQSGTQYF. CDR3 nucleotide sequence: TGTGCCAGCAGTTACGGGCAGTCAGGGACCCAGTACTTC.

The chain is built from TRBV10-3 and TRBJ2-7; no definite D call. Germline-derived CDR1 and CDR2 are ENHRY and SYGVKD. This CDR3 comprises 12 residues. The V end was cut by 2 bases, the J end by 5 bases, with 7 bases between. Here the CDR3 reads CAISEADDEQYF. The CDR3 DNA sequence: TGTGCCATCAGTGAGGCGGATGACGAGCAGTACTTC.

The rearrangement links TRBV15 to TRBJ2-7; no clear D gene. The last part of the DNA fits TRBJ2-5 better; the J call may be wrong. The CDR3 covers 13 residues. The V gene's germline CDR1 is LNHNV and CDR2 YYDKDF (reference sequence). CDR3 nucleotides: TGTGCCACCAGCAGAGATCAGCAAGAGACCCAGTACTTC. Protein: CATSRDQQETQYF.